This T cell receptor beta chain was captured in a study of cytomegalovirus exposure and HLA in healthy donors. About the research overall: Earlier work reported 117 million unique TCR beta sequences from some 170 million T cells.

This clone was seen a single time. Trimming removed 1 base from V and 4 bases from J, with 10 bases in between. CDR3 length: 14 residues. Germline V gene lookup returns CDR1 MGHRA and CDR2 YSYEKL. The PCR contained 60 Vbeta and 13 Jbeta primers. Profiling relied on immunoSEQ multiplex PCR, and the TCRdb table lists in-frame clones only, not all of them. The sample yields roughly 200,000 clones, roughly 86% seen once. Sequencing was performed on PBMCs. The V and J genes are TRBV4-1 and TRBJ2-5; D not resolved. This clonotype was sampled from a man in his forties or fifties in good health and CMV-seropositive. The CDR3 sequence is CASSQGLGGETQYF. The CDR3 DNA sequence: TGCGCCAGCAGCCAAGGGTTAGGCGGAGAGACCCAGTACTTC.